Following are 12 T cell receptor beta chains from one sample sequenced in a study of human T cells and chemical hapten exposure. Each CDR3 protein gets one entry after TCRdb re-called the RACE reads with MiXCR. The sample lists roughly 130,000 distinct CDR3 sequences, about 8.2% occurring once. Time point given: healthy volunteer bleed at 2 weeks. The study extracted total RNA from unfractionated whole blood. The sequenced sample consisted of whole blood. The receptor source for this set is a male donor in good health. Some clones in this sample may be carry-over from other donors' samples.

The genes are TRBV7-6 and TRBJ2-3; D is uncertain. V lost 1 base to trimming and J lost 3 bases, with 11 bases between them. The CDR3 length is 15 residues. Germline V gives CDR1 SGHVS, CDR2 FNYEAQ. The CDR3 protein is CASSLGWLITDTQYF. CDR3 DNA sequence: TGTGCCAGCAGCTTAGGGTGGTTAATAACAGATACGCAGTATTTT.

This clonotype was seen more than once but under ten times. The chain combines TRBV29-1 with TRBJ2-2; TRBD1 matches at 9 bases. Germline CDR1 SQVTM, CDR2 ANQGSEA. The CDR3 totals 14 residues. The junction had 3 bases not matched to a gene; V was cut back by 7 bases and J by 0 bases. The CDR3 loop reads CSAQGAANTGELFF. CDR3 DNA: TGCAGCGCACAGGGGGCCGCGAACACCGGGGAGCTGTTTTTT.

This clonotype was found many times. The V gene is TRBV19, the J gene TRBJ1-5; D ambiguous. Per the germline V gene, CDR1 is LNHDA and CDR2 is SQIVND (reference sequence). With 4 bases removed from V and 3 bases from J, the gap between germline ends came to 16 bases. The CDR3 is 16 amino acids. CDR3 loop: CASSRVMAMNNQPQHF. The CDR3, as DNA: TGTGCCAGTAGTAGGGTAATGGCGATGAACAATCAGCCCCAGCATTTT.

This clonotype has at least ten counts. The chain has TRBV20-1 and TRBJ2-5; 9 nucleotides agree with TRBD2. This CDR3 spans 16 amino acids. From germline, CDR1 is DFQATT and CDR2 SNEGSKA (reference sequence). V shed 4 bases and J 2 bases; nucleotides not matched to a gene: 11. This CDR3 reads CSATPVVAGVQETQYF. CDR3 DNA sequence: TGCAGTGCTACCCCTGTAGTAGCGGGGGTTCAAGAGACCCAGTACTTC.

The V gene is TRBV12-3 or TRBV12-4, the J gene TRBJ2-7; possibly TRBD2 for D (5 bases). V lost 3 bases to trimming and J lost 7 bases, with 7 bases between them. The CDR3 totals 11 residues. CDR3 nucleotide sequence: TGTGCCAGCAGTTTCGGGGAGGAGCAGTACTTC. It specifies CASSFGEEQYF.

This clonotype was counted many times. The chain is built from TRBV16 and TRBJ1-1; unclear D gene. The germline CDR1 and CDR2 sequences are KGHSY and FQNENV. The V end lost 5 bases, the J end lost 4 bases, and 8 bases lay between the germline ends. The CDR3 covers 12 residues. CDR3 in amino acids: CASSAGLTEAFF. CDR3 DNA: TGTGCCAGCAGCGCTGGCCTCACTGAAGCTTTCTTT.

J is TRBJ2-7 and V is TRBV5-1, with 8 bases identical to TRBD1. CDR3 size: 15 residues. Germline trimming cut 3 bases from V and 4 bases from J; bases unmatched to any gene: 9. Germline CDR1 reads SGHRS; CDR2 reads YFSETQ. CDR3 sequence: CASSSSGGIGYEQYF. CDR3 DNA: TGCGCCAGCAGCTCCTCAGGGGGCATAGGGTACGAGCAGTACTTC.

This clonotype was recorded at least ten times. This chain joins TRBV25-1 and TRBJ2-5, with 10 bases that match TRBD2. Germline assignment: CDR1 MGHDK and CDR2 SYGVNS. The CDR3 has 15 amino acids. V gave up 5 bases and J gave up 1 base; unmatched junction bases: 4. The CDR3 region is CASSLRLAGQETQYF. DNA of the CDR3: TGTGCCAGCAGTCTTCGACTAGCGGGCCAAGAGACCCAGTACTTC. Using reference TRBV25-1 and TRBJ2-5 for the parts outside the CDR3, the full variable domain is EADIYQTPRYLVIGTGKKITLECSQTMGHDKMYWYQQDPGMELHLIHYSYGVNSTEKGDLSSESTVSRIRTEHFPLTLESARPSHTSQYLCASSLRLAGQETQYFGPGTRLLVL.

This clonotype turned up a few times. CDR3 in amino acids: CATTVSTGRTDTQYF. The CDR3 region has the DNA TGTGCCACCACAGTTAGCACAGGGAGAACAGATACGCAGTATTTT. V is TRBV10-3 and J is TRBJ2-3; a weak D match, TRBD1 (6 bases). The CDR3 is made up of 15 amino acids. Germline V CDR1 and CDR2: ENHRY, SYGVKD. V gave up 10 bases and J gave up 3 bases, with 20 bases separating them.

This chain links TRBV5-4 with TRBJ2-2; possibly TRBD1 for D (6 bases). V was pared by 4 bases and J by 4 bases, with 14 bases between. The CDR3 covers 15 residues. From germline, CDR1 is SGHNT and CDR2 YYREEE (reference sequence). For the CDR3, the DNA is TGTGCCAGCAGCCCGTGGACAGTTGGCACCGGGGAGCTGTTTTTT. It is translated as CASSPWTVGTGELFF.

The sample holds a few counts of this clonotype. The gene calls are TRBV19 and TRBJ1-6; D might be TRBD1 (6 bases). Germline V gene sequence: CDR1 LNHDA, CDR2 SQIVND (reference sequence). The CDR3 is 16 residues long. The germline V and J ends were trimmed by 4 bases and 7 bases, with 17 bases remaining between them. The CDR3 reads CASSKPQQGLNSPLHF. The CDR3 DNA is TGTGCCAGTAGTAAGCCCCAACAGGGCTTGAATTCACCCCTCCACTTT.

This clonotype was observed a handful of times. The chain is built from TRBV10-3 and TRBJ2-3, with 10 bases that match TRBD1. Germline CDR1 ENHRY, CDR2 SYGVKD. The CDR3 is 17 residues long. V gave up 6 bases and J gave up 2 bases; unmatched junction bases: 11. As DNA, the CDR3 is TGTGCCATCAGGCCGGGACAGGGGAATCCTCACACAGATACGCAGTATTTT. Its protein product is CAIRPGQGNPHTDTQYF.